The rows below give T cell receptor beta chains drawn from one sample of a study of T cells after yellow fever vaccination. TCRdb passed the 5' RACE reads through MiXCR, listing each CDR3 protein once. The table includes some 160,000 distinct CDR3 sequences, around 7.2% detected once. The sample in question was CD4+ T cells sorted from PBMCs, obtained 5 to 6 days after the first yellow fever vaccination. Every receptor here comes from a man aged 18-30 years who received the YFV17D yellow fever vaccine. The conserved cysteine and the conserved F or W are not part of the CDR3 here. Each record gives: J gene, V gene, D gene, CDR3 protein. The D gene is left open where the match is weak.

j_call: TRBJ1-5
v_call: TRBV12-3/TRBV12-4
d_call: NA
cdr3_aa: ASSLRLQPQH

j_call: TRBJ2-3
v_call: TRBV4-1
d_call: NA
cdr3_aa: ASSHLGRARMDTQY

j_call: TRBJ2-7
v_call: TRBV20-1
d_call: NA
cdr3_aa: SANPGTFGYEQY

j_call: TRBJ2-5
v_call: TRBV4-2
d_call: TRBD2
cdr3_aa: ASSQGVLAGYQETQY

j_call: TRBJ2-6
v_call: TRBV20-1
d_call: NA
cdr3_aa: SAPMSSGANVLT

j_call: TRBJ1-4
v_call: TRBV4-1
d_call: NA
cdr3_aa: ASSQRAKLF

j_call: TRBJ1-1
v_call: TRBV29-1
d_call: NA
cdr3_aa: SVEDWGLGWAF

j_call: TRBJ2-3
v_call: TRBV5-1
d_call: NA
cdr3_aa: ASSVQTKDTQY

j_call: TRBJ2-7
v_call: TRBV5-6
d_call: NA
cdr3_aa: ASSQDRFEQY

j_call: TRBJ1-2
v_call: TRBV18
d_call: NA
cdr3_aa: ASSPLDFPGNYGYT

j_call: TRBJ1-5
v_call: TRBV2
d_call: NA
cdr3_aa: ASSPLERQPQH

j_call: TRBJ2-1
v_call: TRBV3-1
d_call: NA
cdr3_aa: ASSRDWGNDKQF

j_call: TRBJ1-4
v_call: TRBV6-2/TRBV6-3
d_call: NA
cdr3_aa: ASKGEIMTDATNEKLF

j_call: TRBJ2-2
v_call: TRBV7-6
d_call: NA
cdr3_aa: ASSSPEGPRGELF

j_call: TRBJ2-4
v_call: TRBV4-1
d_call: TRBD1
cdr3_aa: ASSQAGQPKNIQY

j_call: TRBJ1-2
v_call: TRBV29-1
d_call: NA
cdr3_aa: SVEVAWEGANYGYT